This record covers a single T cell receptor (beta chain). Its specificity is unknown. The sample carries other DNA sequences with the same CDR3. Method: immunoSEQ multiplex PCR; TCRdb's copy keeps in-frame clones and lacks some. The sample carries around 65,000 clones, roughly nine tenths recorded once. There are 13 residues in the CDR3. Germline CDR1 is LNHDA and CDR2 is SQIVND (reference sequence). V lost 6 bases to trimming and J lost 3 bases, with 9 bases between them. The data were obtained in a study of OX40 agonist ivuxolimab in advanced cancers. Study summary: Enrollees could have had prior anti-PD-1, anti-PD-L1 or anti-CTLA-4 therapy, which about 40% had received. The study's findings and limits: Researchers did not establish what antigens the expanded peripheral T cells target.

Patients were ineligible given autoimmune disease history or systemic immunosuppression. This receptor was obtained from an adult with an advanced solid tumor such as melanoma, head and neck, liver or kidney cancer. This specimen consisted of CD4+ or CD8+ T cells sorted from blood, obtained in a trial of the OX40 agonist ivuxolimab. This sequence joins TRBV19 and TRBJ1-5, with D possibly matching TRBD1 (5 bases). CDR3: CASSGGFNQPQHF. Written as DNA, the CDR3 is TGTGCCAGTAGCGGGGGATTCAATCAGCCCCAGCATTTT. The variable domain in full, completed from reference TRBV19 and TRBJ1-5, reads DGGITQSPKYLFRKEGQNVTLSCEQNLNHDAMYWYRQDPGQGLRLIYYSQIVNDFQKGDIAEGYSVSREKKESFPLTVTSAQKNPTAFYLCASSGGFNQPQHFGDGTRLSIL.